This is a list of T cell receptor beta chains from one sample in a study of blood T cells in healthy people across ages. TCRdb recomputed calls from the 5' RACE reads with MiXCR, one row per CDR3 protein. Here the sample spans about 940,000 distinct CDR3 sequences, 40% to 60% being singletons. The sequencing sample was made of blood. The origin of the receptors is a man aged 30-40 years in good health. Both conserved end residues are part of each CDR3. Each record gives: D gene, V gene, J gene, clone size, CDR3 protein, CDR3 DNA. D genes are given only for firm matches. The listing skips clone size in some rows; elsewhere it reads once, few, many or a size class.

D gene: .
V gene: TRBV6-5
J gene: TRBJ2-1
clone size: few
CDR3 protein: CASFWGSSPNEQFF
CDR3 DNA: TGTGCCAGCTTTTGGGGTTCAAGCCCCAATGAGCAGTTCTTC

D gene: TRBD2
V gene: TRBV6-4
J gene: TRBJ2-5
clone size: once
CDR3 protein: CASSELAGGPNEQYF
CDR3 DNA: TGTGCCAGCAGTGAACTAGCGGGGGGGCCCAATGAGCAGTACTTC

D gene: .
V gene: TRBV7-2
J gene: TRBJ1-2
clone size: .
CDR3 protein: CASSLVPGTGGYGYTF
CDR3 DNA: TGTGCCAGCAGCTTAGTTCCGGGAACTGGGGGGTATGGCTACACCTTC

D gene: TRBD1
V gene: TRBV7-6
J gene: TRBJ2-7
clone size: .
CDR3 protein: CASSLQNTGTGIWDEQYF
CDR3 DNA: TGTGCCAGCAGCTTGCAAAACACCGGGACAGGGATATGGGACGAGCAGTACTTC

D gene: .
V gene: TRBV29-1
J gene: TRBJ1-2
clone size: .
CDR3 protein: CSVGTYSGGYTF
CDR3 DNA: TGCAGCGTTGGGACCTACAGTGGAGGCTACACCTTC

D gene: .
V gene: TRBV5-1
J gene: TRBJ2-3
clone size: few
CDR3 protein: CASSFLEPSTDTQYF
CDR3 DNA: TGCGCCAGCAGCTTTTTAGAACCAAGCACAGATACGCAGTATTTT

D gene: .
V gene: TRBV4-2
J gene: TRBJ2-5
clone size: .
CDR3 protein: CASSQEGRGETQYF
CDR3 DNA: TGTGCCAGCAGCCAAGAAGGAAGGGGGGAGACCCAGTACTTC

D gene: .
V gene: TRBV4-3
J gene: TRBJ1-2
clone size: .
CDR3 protein: CASSQVGKETVYGYTF
CDR3 DNA: TGCGCCAGCAGCCAAGTCGGAAAGGAAACGGTCTATGGCTACACCTTC

D gene: TRBD1
V gene: TRBV13
J gene: TRBJ1-2
clone size: few
CDR3 protein: CASSFPSASGGAGGYTF
CDR3 DNA: TGTGCCAGCAGCTTTCCGTCGGCGTCAGGGGGCGCCGGCGGCTACACCTTC

D gene: .
V gene: TRBV7-2
J gene: TRBJ1-5
clone size: .
CDR3 protein: CASSGPGYGVWNSNQPQHF
CDR3 DNA: TGTGCCAGCTCCGGCCCGGGATACGGGGTTTGGAACAGCAATCAGCCCCAGCATTTT

D gene: .
V gene: TRBV6-1
J gene: TRBJ2-5
clone size: .
CDR3 protein: CASSAGQGGAFFGETQYF
CDR3 DNA: TGTGCCAGCAGTGCTGGACAAGGGGGGGCCTTTTTCGGAGAGACCCAGTACTTC

D gene: .
V gene: TRBV10-3
J gene: TRBJ1-2
clone size: many
CDR3 protein: CAISESVGVGYGYTF
CDR3 DNA: TGTGCCATCAGTGAGTCGGTCGGAGTGGGGTATGGCTACACCTTC

D gene: TRBD1
V gene: TRBV5-6
J gene: TRBJ1-2
clone size: .
CDR3 protein: CASSFNRGMGGYTF
CDR3 DNA: TGTGCCAGCAGCTTTAACAGGGGAATGGGCGGCTACACCTTC

D gene: TRBD1
V gene: TRBV18
J gene: TRBJ1-1
clone size: .
CDR3 protein: CASSLQGGAFF
CDR3 DNA: TGTGCCAGCTCATTACAGGGGGGTGCTTTCTTT

D gene: .
V gene: TRBV6-2/TRBV6-3
J gene: TRBJ2-7
clone size: few
CDR3 protein: CASSYWDNSYEQYF
CDR3 DNA: TGTGCCAGCAGTTACTGGGACAACTCCTACGAGCAGTACTTC

D gene: TRBD1
V gene: TRBV6-5
J gene: TRBJ1-2
clone size: few
CDR3 protein: CASSTGTASYGYTF
CDR3 DNA: TGTGCCAGCAGCACCGGGACAGCGTCCTATGGCTACACCTTC

D gene: TRBD1
V gene: TRBV7-2
J gene: TRBJ2-1
clone size: .
CDR3 protein: CASSYDRGNEQFF
CDR3 DNA: TGTGCCAGCAGTTATGACAGGGGCAATGAGCAGTTCTTC

D gene: .
V gene: TRBV4-1
J gene: TRBJ1-2
clone size: few
CDR3 protein: CASSQEGRRNYGYTF
CDR3 DNA: TGCGCCAGCAGCCAAGAGGGCCGTCGTAACTATGGCTACACCTTC

D gene: TRBD2
V gene: TRBV20-1
J gene: TRBJ2-5
clone size: .
CDR3 protein: CSARELAGGQETQYF
CDR3 DNA: TGCAGTGCTAGGGAACTAGCGGGGGGACAAGAGACCCAGTACTTC

D gene: .
V gene: TRBV6-6
J gene: TRBJ1-2
clone size: .
CDR3 protein: CASSYSHRYGYTF
CDR3 DNA: TGTGCCAGCAGTTACTCGCACCGCTATGGCTACACCTTC

D gene: .
V gene: TRBV12-3/TRBV12-4
J gene: TRBJ1-2
clone size: few
CDR3 protein: CASSRTTDYGYTF
CDR3 DNA: TGTGCCAGCAGTAGGACGACGGACTATGGCTACACCTTC

D gene: .
V gene: TRBV4-3
J gene: TRBJ1-5
clone size: .
CDR3 protein: CANSQDPRADQPQHF
CDR3 DNA: TGCGCCAACAGCCAAGATCCCAGGGCTGATCAGCCCCAGCATTTT